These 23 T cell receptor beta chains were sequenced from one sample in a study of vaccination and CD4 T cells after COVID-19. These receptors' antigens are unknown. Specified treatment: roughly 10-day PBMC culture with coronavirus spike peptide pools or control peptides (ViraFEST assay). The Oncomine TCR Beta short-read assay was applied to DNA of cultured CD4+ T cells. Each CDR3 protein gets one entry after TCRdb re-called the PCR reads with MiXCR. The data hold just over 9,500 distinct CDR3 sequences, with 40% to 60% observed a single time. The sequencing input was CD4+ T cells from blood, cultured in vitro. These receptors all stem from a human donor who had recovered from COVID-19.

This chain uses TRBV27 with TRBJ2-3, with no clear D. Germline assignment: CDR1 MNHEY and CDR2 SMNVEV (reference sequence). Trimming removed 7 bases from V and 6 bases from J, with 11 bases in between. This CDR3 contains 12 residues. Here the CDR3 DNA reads TGTGCCAGCAATACTCCGGCGGATACGCAGTATTTT. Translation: CASNTPADTQYF.

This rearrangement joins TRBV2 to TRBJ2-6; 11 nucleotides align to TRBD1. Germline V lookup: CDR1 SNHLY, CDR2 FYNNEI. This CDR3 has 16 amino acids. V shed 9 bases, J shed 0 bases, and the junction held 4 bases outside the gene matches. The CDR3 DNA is TGTGCCAGAGGGACAGGGGGGGGCTCTGGGGCCAACGTCCTGACTTTC. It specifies CARGTGGGSGANVLTF.

The CDR3 sequence: CAGQEGVGQPQHF. CDR3 sequence (DNA): TGTGCCGGACAAGAGGGGGTGGGTCAGCCCCAGCATTTT. V gene TRBV2 combines with J gene TRBJ1-5, with D possibly TRBD1 on 6 matching bases. Germline CDR1 and CDR2: SNHLY and FYNNEI. This CDR3 has 13 amino acids. V lost 11 bases and J 6 bases, leaving 17 bases between the germline ends.

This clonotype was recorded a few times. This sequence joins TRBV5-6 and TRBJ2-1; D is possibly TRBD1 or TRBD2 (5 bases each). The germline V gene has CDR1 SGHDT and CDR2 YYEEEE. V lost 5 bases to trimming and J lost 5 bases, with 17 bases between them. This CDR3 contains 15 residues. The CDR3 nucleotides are TGTGCCAGCAGTTCCCTAGCAAGGGGAGACAATGAGCAGTTCTTC. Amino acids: CASSSLARGDNEQFF. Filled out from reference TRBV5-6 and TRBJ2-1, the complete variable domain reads DAGVTQSPTHLIKTRGQQVTLRCSPKSGHDTVSWYQQALGQGPQFIFQYYEEEERQRGNFPDRFSGHQFPNYSSELNVNALLLGDSALYLCASSSLARGDNEQFFGPGTRLTVL.

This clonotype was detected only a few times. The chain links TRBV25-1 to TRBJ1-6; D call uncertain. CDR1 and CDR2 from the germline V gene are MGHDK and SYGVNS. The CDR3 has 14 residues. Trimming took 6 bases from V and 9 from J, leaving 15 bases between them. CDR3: CASSKEGSGSPLHF. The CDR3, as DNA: TGTGCCAGCAGCAAAGAGGGATCGGGTTCACCCCTCCACTTT. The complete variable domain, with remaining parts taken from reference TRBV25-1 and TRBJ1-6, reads EADIYQTPRYLVIGTGKKITLECSQTMGHDKMYWYQQDPGMELHLIHYSYGVNSTEKGDLSSESTVSRIRTEHFPLTLESARPSHTSQYLCASSKEGSGSPLHFGNGTRLTVT.

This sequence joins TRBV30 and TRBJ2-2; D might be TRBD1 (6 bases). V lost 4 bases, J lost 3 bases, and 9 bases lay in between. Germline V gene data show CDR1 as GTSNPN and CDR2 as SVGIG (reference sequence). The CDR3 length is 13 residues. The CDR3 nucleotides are TGTGCCTGGACTACAGGGTACACCGGGGAGCTGTTTTTT. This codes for CAWTTGYTGELFF.

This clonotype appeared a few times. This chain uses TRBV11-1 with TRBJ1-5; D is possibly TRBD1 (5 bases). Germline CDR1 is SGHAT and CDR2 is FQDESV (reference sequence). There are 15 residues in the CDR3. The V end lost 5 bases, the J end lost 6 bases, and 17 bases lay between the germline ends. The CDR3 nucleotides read TGTGCCAGCAGCCCCGGTCGGGGCGGGAGTCAGCCCCAGCATTTT. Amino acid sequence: CASSPGRGGSQPQHF.

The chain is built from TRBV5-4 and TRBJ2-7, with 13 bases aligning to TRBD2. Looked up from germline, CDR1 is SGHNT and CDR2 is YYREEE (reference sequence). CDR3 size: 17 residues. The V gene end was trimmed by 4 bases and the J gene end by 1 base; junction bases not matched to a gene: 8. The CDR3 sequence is CASSAGTSGIQSYEQYF. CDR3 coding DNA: TGTGCCAGCAGCGCCGGGACTAGCGGGATACAATCCTACGAGCAGTACTTC.

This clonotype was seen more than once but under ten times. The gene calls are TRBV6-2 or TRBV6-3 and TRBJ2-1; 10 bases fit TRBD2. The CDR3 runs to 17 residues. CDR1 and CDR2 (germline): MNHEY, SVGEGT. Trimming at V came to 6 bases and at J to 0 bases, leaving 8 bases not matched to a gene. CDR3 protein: CASSPRSGGASYNEQFF. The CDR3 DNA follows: TGTGCCAGCAGCCCCAGGAGCGGGGGGGCCTCCTACAATGAGCAGTTCTTC.

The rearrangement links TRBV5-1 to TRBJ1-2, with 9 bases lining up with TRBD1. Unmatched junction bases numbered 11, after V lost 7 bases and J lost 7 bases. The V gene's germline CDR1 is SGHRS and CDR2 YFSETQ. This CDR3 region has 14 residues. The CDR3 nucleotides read TGCGCCAGCCGACCGGACAGGGGTCGTGGTGGCTACACCTTC. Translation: CASRPDRGRGGYTF. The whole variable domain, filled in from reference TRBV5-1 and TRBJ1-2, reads KAGVTQTPRYLIKTRGQQVTLSCSPISGHRSVSWYQQTPGQGLQFLFEYFSETQRNKGNFPGRFSGRQFSNSRSEMNVSTLELGDSALYLCASRPDRGRGGYTFGSGTRLTVV.

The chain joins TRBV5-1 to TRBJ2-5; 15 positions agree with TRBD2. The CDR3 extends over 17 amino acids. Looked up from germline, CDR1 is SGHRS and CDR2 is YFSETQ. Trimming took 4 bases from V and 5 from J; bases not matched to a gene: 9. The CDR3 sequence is CASSPGLAGGSVETQYF. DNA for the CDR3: TGCGCCAGCAGCCCGGGACTAGCGGGGGGCTCCGTTGAGACCCAGTACTTC.

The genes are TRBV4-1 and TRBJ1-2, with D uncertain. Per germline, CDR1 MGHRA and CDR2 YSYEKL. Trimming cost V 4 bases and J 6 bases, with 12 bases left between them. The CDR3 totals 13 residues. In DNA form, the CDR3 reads TGCGCCAGCAGCCTAGAGGTCGCCGATGGCTACACCTTC. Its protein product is CASSLEVADGYTF.

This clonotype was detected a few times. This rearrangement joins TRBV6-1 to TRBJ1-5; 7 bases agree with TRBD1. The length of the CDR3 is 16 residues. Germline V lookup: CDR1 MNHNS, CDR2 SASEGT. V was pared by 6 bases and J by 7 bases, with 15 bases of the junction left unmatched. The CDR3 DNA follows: TGTGCCAGCAGACTCCAGGGGGGAAGCGATTACCAGCCCCAGCATTTT. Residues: CASRLQGGSDYQPQHF.

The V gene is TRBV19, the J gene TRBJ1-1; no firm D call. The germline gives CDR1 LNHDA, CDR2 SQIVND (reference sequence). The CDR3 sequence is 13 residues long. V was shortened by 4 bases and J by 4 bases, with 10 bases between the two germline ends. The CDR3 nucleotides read TGTGCCAGTAGTACTGTGCGGACCACTGAAGCTTTCTTT. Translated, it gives CASSTVRTTEAFF. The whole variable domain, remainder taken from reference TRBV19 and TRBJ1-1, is DGGITQSPKYLFRKEGQNVTLSCEQNLNHDAMYWYRQDPGQGLRLIYYSQIVNDFQKGDIAEGYSVSREKKESFPLTVTSAQKNPTAFYLCASSTVRTTEAFFGQGTRLTVV.

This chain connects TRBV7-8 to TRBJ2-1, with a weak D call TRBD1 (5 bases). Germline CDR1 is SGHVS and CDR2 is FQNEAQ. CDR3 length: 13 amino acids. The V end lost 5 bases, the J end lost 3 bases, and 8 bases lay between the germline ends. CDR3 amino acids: CASSGHRYNEQFF. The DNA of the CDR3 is TGTGCCAGCAGCGGACACCGCTACAATGAGCAGTTCTTC.

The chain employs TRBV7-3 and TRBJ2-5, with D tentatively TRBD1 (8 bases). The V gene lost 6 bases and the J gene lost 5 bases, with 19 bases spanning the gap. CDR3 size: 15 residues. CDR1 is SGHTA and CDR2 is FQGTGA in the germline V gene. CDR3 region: CASSTGGGRGETQYF. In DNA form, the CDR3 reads TGTGCCAGCAGTACAGGGGGGGGGAGAGGGGAGACCCAGTACTTC. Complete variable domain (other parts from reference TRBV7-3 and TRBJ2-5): GAGVSQTPSNKVTEKGKYVELRCDPISGHTALYWYRQSLGQGPEFLIYFQGTGAADDSGLPNDRFFAVRPEGSVSTLKIQRTERGDSAVYLCASSTGGGRGETQYFGPGTRLLVL.

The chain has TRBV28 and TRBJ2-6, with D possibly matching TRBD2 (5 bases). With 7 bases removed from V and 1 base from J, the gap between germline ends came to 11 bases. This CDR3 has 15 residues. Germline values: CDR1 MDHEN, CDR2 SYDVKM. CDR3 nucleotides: TGTGCCAGCAAATTACGGGGTTCTGGGGCCAACGTCCTGACTTTC. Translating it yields CASKLRGSGANVLTF.

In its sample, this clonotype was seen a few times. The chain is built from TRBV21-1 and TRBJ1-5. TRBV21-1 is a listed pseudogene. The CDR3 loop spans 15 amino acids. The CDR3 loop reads CASSKGGTPYQPQHF. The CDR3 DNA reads TGTGCCAGCAGCAAAGGCGGGACTCCCTATCAGCCCCAGCATTTT.

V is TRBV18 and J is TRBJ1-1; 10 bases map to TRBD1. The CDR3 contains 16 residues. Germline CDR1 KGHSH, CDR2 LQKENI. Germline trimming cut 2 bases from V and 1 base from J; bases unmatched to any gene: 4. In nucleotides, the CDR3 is TGTGCCAGCTCACCAGATAGGACAGGGGGGAACACTGAAGCTTTCTTT. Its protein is CASSPDRTGGNTEAFF.

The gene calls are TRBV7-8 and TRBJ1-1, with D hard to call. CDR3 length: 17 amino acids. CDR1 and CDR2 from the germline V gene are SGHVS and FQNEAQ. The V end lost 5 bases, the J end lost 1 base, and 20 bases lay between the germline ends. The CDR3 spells CASSREGGATSNTEAFF. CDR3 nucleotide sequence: TGTGCCAGCAGCCGAGAAGGAGGCGCAACTTCGAACACTGAAGCTTTCTTT.

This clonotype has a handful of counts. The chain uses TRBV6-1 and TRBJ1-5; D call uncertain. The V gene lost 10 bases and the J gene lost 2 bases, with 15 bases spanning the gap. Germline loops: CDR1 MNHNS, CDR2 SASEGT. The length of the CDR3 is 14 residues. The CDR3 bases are TGTGCCATCTCCCCCCCGGGCGGCAATCAGCCCCAGCATTTT. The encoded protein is CAISPPGGNQPQHF.

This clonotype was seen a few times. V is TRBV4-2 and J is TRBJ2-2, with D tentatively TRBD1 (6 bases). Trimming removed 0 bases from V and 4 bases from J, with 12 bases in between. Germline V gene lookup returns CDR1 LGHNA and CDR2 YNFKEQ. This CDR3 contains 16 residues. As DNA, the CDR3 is TGTGCCAGCAGCCAAGACGGCGGACAGACCACCGGGGAGCTGTTTTTT. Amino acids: CASSQDGGQTTGELFF.

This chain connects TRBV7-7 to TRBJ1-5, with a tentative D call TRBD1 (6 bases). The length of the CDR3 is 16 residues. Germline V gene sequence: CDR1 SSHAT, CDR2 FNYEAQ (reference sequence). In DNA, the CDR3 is TGTGCTAGCCTTCCATCCCGGGACACCCGAGAATTGACCCAGCATTTT. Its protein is CASLPSRDTRELTQHF.